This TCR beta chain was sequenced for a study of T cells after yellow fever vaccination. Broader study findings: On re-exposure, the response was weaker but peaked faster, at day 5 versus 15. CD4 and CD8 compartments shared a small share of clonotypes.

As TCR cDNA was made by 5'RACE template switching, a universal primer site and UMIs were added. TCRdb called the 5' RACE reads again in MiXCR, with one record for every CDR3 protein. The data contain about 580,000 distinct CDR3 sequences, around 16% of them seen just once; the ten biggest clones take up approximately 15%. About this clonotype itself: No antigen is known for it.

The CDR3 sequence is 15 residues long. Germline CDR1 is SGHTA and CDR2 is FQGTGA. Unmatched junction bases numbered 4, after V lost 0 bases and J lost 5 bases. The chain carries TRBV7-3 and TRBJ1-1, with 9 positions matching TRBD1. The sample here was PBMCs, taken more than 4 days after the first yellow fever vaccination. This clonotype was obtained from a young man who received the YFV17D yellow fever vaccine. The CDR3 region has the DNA TGTGCCAGCAGCTTAACGGGACAGGGTAGGACTGAAGCTTTCTTT. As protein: CASSLTGQGRTEAFF.